The 20 T cell receptor beta chains in this list originate from one sample, sequenced in a study of control samples from healthy donors and cancer patients. Assay: immunoSEQ multiplex PCR; the TCRdb copy retains only in-frame clones and omits some. The sample consists of 130,000 or so clones, more than 70% of them appearing once. Sequences were obtained from blood. The receptors stem from a man between 50 and 59 years old in good health.

The V gene is TRBV30, the J gene TRBJ2-7; 7 bases are shared with TRBD1. Unmatched junction bases numbered 7, after V lost 0 bases and J lost 2 bases. The CDR3 totals 15 residues. Per germline, CDR1 GTSNPN and CDR2 SVGIG (reference sequence). DNA of the CDR3: TGTGCCTGGAGTGTACGGCAGGGGGTAACCTACGAGCAGTACTTC. Translated: CAWSVRQGVTYEQYF.

This clone was counted a few times. V usage is TRBV7-9 and J usage is TRBJ1-5; 9 bases are shared with TRBD1. The CDR3 totals 14 residues. Germline loops: CDR1 SEHNR, CDR2 FQNEAQ (reference sequence). The trim removed 5 bases at V and 6 bases at J, leaving 5 bases unmatched. CDR3 nucleotides: TGTGCCAGCAGCAATACAGGGGGCGGTCAGCCCCAGCATTTT. Translating it yields CASSNTGGGQPQHF.

The chain has TRBV5-5 and TRBJ1-2; perhaps TRBD1 as D (5 bases). This CDR3 is 14 amino acids long. Trimming pared 2 bases from V and 3 bases from J, leaving 11 bases between. Germline V gene data show CDR1 as SGHKS and CDR2 as YYEKEE (reference sequence). The CDR3 sequence: CASSLFGGDYGYTF. In DNA, the CDR3 is TGTGCCAGCAGCTTATTTGGGGGGGACTATGGCTACACCTTC.

The chain employs TRBV5-1 and TRBJ2-3; 12 nucleotides match TRBD2. The CDR3 loop spans 17 amino acids. Germline assignment: CDR1 SGHRS and CDR2 YFSETQ. Trimming removed 2 bases from V and 4 bases from J; junction bases left unmatched: 8. The CDR3 DNA reads as TGCGCCAGCAGCTTTGAACCTAGCGGGGGGGTCTCAGATACGCAGTATTTT. Encoded protein: CASSFEPSGGVSDTQYF.

The J gene is TRBJ1-6, the V gene TRBV30, with 7 bases fitting TRBD1. J was trimmed by 8 bases and V by 1 base; bases with no gene match: 8. CDR1 and CDR2 (germline): GTSNPN, SVGIG (reference sequence). The CDR3 totals 15 residues. The DNA of the CDR3 is TGTGCCTGGAGTGGGTCGCGGCAGGGGGATTCACCCCTCCACTTT. It specifies CAWSGSRQGDSPLHF. Full variable domain (outside the CDR3, taken from reference TRBV30 and TRBJ1-6): SQTIHQWPATLVQPVGSPLSLECTVEGTSNPNLYWYRQAAGRGLQLLFYSVGIGQISSEVPQNLSASRPQDRQFILSSKKLLLSDSGFYLCAWSGSRQGDSPLHFGNGTRLTVT.

This rearrangement joins TRBV4-2 to TRBJ1-2; a possible D gene is TRBD1 (5 bases). The germline V and J ends were trimmed by 4 bases and 6 bases, with 15 bases remaining between them. CDR1 is LGHNA and CDR2 is YNFKEQ in the germline V gene. The CDR3 runs to 14 residues. DNA of the CDR3: TGTGCCAGCAGCCCCCCTGGCAGGGTCGATGGCTACACCTTC. Protein sequence: CASSPPGRVDGYTF.

The J gene is TRBJ2-5, the V gene TRBV10-3; D is uncertain. The length of the CDR3 is 12 residues. Germline V gene data show CDR1 as ENHRY and CDR2 as SYGVKD. V lost 10 bases and J 4 bases, leaving 13 bases between the germline ends. The CDR3 region is CATAFYGETQYF. In nucleotides, the CDR3 is TGTGCCACCGCATTTTACGGAGAGACCCAGTACTTC.

The chain has TRBV4-1 and TRBJ2-2, with 7 bases matching TRBD1. The CDR3 covers 16 residues. V gave up 4 bases and J gave up 4 bases; unmatched junction bases: 9. Germline-derived CDR1 and CDR2 are MGHRA and YSYEKL. CDR3 protein: CASSPSSGDSTGELFF. As DNA, the CDR3 is TGCGCCAGCAGCCCTTCGTCCGGGGACAGCACCGGGGAGCTGTTTTTT.

The rearrangement joins TRBV20-1 to TRBJ2-1, with D possibly matching TRBD2 (5 bases). V lost 6 bases to trimming and J lost 4 bases, with 7 bases between them. The germline V gene has CDR1 DFQATT and CDR2 SNEGSKA (reference sequence). The CDR3 consists of 11 residues. The CDR3: CSAGVYNEQFF. In DNA form, the CDR3 reads TGCAGTGCCGGGGTTTACAATGAGCAGTTCTTC.

This chain joins TRBV7-9 and TRBJ1-1; possibly TRBD1 for D (5 bases). Trimming left V 10 bases short and J 4 bases short, with 10 bases between. The CDR3 has 11 amino acids. Germline lookup yields CDR1 SEHNR and CDR2 FQNEAQ (reference sequence). The CDR3 reads CATLGGTEAFF. The CDR3 DNA reads TGTGCCACCCTGGGGGGCACTGAAGCTTTCTTT.

The CDR3 DNA follows: TGTGCCAGCAGCTTAGCGCGCCGGGGGGGCAGAGAGACCCAGTACTTC. Translation: CASSLARRGGRETQYF. The genes are TRBV11-3 and TRBJ2-5, with TRBD2 identical over 8 bases. The J segment lost 4 bases and the V segment lost 1 base, leaving 8 bases of the junction unmatched. Germline V gene sequence: CDR1 SGHNT, CDR2 YENEEA. The CDR3 length is 16 residues.

CDR3 in DNA: TGCAGTGCTAGTCAGCAATCCTATGGCTACACCTTC. Encoded protein: CSASQQSYGYTF. This chain uses TRBV20-1 with TRBJ1-2; D gene ambiguous. V was clipped by 3 bases and J by 4 bases, with 9 bases between them. CDR3 size: 12 residues. Germline V gene sequence: CDR1 DFQATT, CDR2 SNEGSKA (reference sequence).

The chain has TRBV10-1 and TRBJ2-2; D is possibly TRBD1 (5 bases). V lost 7 bases and J 6 bases, leaving 12 bases between the germline ends. The CDR3 sequence is 13 residues long. Germline CDR1 is WNHNN and CDR2 is SYGVQD (reference sequence). This chain's CDR3 is CASMGRWSGELFF. In DNA, the CDR3 is TGCGCCAGCATGGGGCGGTGGTCCGGGGAGCTGTTTTTT.

This chain joins TRBV10-2 and TRBJ1-6; no clear D gene. Germline V gene sequence: CDR1 WSHSY, CDR2 SAAADI. The CDR3 sequence is 13 residues long. V shed 0 bases and J shed 8 bases, with 5 bases lying between them. The DNA for the CDR3 is TGCGCCAGCAGTGAGTCGGCCGATTCACCCCTCCACTTT. Translated: CASSESADSPLHF.

This clone was found once. The gene calls are TRBV10-1 and TRBJ2-2; D unresolved. Per germline, CDR1 WNHNN and CDR2 SYGVQD (reference sequence). CDR3 length: 15 residues. V shed 2 bases and J shed 1 base, with 8 bases lying between them. The CDR3 nucleotides are TGCGCCAGCAGTGAGATAATGGGGAACACCGGGGAGCTGTTTTTT. Translated, it gives CASSEIMGNTGELFF.

V usage is TRBV2 and J usage is TRBJ2-2; D is unclear. CDR1 is SNHLY and CDR2 is FYNNEI in the germline V gene. The CDR3 totals 16 residues. V was shortened by 2 bases and J by 1 base, with 11 bases between the two germline ends. The CDR3 bases are TGTGCCAGCAGTGAAAGCCCAGATCTGAACACCGGGGAGCTGTTTTTT. This gives the protein CASSESPDLNTGELFF.

The chain recombines TRBV30 with TRBJ2-2; tentatively, D is TRBD1 (6 bases). The V end was cut by 0 bases, the J end by 6 bases, with 8 bases between. The CDR3 runs 13 residues. Per the germline V gene, CDR1 is GTSNPN and CDR2 is SVGIG (reference sequence). As DNA, the CDR3 is TGTGCCTGGAGTGTTACAGGGTCCGGGGAGCTGTTTTTT. Amino acid sequence: CAWSVTGSGELFF. Based on the CDR3 plus reference TRBV30 and TRBJ2-2, the full variable domain is SQTIHQWPATLVQPVGSPLSLECTVEGTSNPNLYWYRQAAGRGLQLLFYSVGIGQISSEVPQNLSASRPQDRQFILSSKKLLLSDSGFYLCAWSVTGSGELFFGEGSRLTVL.

This chain links TRBV19 with TRBJ2-1; TRBD1 agrees at 7 bases. Germline V gives CDR1 LNHDA, CDR2 SQIVND (reference sequence). V trimming: 7 bases; J trimming: 9 bases; junction bases outside the gene matches: 12. The length of the CDR3 is 14 residues. The CDR3 here is CASTSGQAFGEQFF. The DNA of the CDR3 is TGTGCCAGTACCAGTGGACAGGCATTCGGTGAGCAGTTCTTC.

This clone was counted once. V and J are TRBV5-6 and TRBJ2-7, with TRBD2 identical over 16 bases. This CDR3 region has 16 residues. V gave up 4 bases and J gave up 4 bases; unmatched junction bases: 5. The germline CDR1 and CDR2 sequences are SGHDT and YYEEEE. CDR3 sequence reads: CASSLGLAGGPYEQYF. For the CDR3, the DNA is TGTGCCAGCAGCCTGGGACTAGCGGGGGGGCCATACGAGCAGTACTTC. The full variable domain, rest sourced from reference TRBV5-6 and TRBJ2-7, is DAGVTQSPTHLIKTRGQQVTLRCSPKSGHDTVSWYQQALGQGPQFIFQYYEEEERQRGNFPDRFSGHQFPNYSSELNVNALLLGDSALYLCASSLGLAGGPYEQYFGPGTRLTVT.

Comments on this clone: Other DNA sequences in the sample encode the same CDR3. V is TRBV9 and J is TRBJ1-6; the D gene is possibly TRBD1 (5 bases). Germline lookup yields CDR1 SGDLS and CDR2 YYNGEE. This CDR3 comprises 14 residues. Trimming took 0 bases from V and 8 from J, leaving 9 bases between them. Written as DNA, the CDR3 is TGTGCCAGCAGCGTAGAAGGGGCGGATTCACCCCTCCACTTT. Translated, it gives CASSVEGADSPLHF. Looking up the rest from reference TRBV9 and TRBJ1-6 gives the full variable domain: DSGVTQTPKHLITATGQRVTLRCSPRSGDLSVYWYQQSLDQGLQFLIQYYNGEERAKGNILERFSAQQFPDLHSELNLSSLELGDSALYFCASSVEGADSPLHFGNGTRLTVT.